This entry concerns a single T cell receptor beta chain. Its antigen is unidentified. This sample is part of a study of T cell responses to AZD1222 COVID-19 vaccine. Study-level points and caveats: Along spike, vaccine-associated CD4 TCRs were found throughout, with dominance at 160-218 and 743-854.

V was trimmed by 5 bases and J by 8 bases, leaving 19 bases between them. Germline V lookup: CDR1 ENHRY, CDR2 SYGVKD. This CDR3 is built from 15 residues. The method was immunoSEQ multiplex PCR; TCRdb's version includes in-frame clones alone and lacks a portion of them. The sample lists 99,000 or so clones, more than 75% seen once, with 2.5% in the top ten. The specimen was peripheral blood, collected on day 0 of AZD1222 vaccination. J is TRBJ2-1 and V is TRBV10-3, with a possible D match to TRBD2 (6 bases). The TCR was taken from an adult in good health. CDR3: CAISKLAPEGDEQFF. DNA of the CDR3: TGTGCCATCAGTAAACTAGCACCCGAGGGTGATGAGCAGTTCTTC.